One TCR beta chain is described in this entry. These data originate in a study of blood T cell repertoires in COVID-19. Across the study: Sites in the United States, Italy and Spain provided acute and convalescent COVID-19 samples. T cells, B-cell-depleted T cells, or PBMCs provided the cDNA or gDNA that served as material.

CDR3 length: 15 amino acids. CDR1 is LNHDA, CDR2 SQIVND, per germline (reference sequence). Trimming took off 3 bases at V and 2 bases at J, with 11 bases between the two ends. The table came from immunoSEQ multiplex PCR; TCRdb's copy has only in-frame clones and leaves some out. This sample yields roughly 260,000 clones, of which about 91% are seen a single time; under 3% belongs to the top ten. In Seattle, patients joined the study during active infection and were tracked longitudinally. The receptor was derived from a person aged 18 to 30 with COVID-19, enrolled during active disease. The V call is TRBV19, the J call TRBJ2-1; D unclear. Sequencing used peripheral blood. The CDR3 region has the DNA TGTGCCAGTAGTATGTCTCGAGGTACCTACAATGAGCAGTTCTTC. As protein: CASSMSRGTYNEQFF.